The source of this T cell receptor (beta chain) is a study of PD-1 blockade in classical Hodgkin lymphoma (dated by TCRdb to 2020 to 2022). Looking at the study overall: Nivolumab dosing was 3 mg/kg intravenously every 2 weeks, continuing until either disease progression or unacceptable toxicity. A peripheral blood immune signature of response to PD-1 blockade in classical Hodgkin lymphoma was defined using TCR beta sequencing and CyTOF. Results and caveats for the whole study, not just this receptor: Among trial patients, those achieving complete response had baseline diversity similar to that of newly diagnosed patients, while diversity was significantly lower in partial responders and progressors. Patients starting nivolumab less than 1 year after ASCT had lower diversity and were excluded from later analyses to avoid confounding by immune reconstitution. Only a single clinical trial cohort was studied, and what caused the repertoire differences, possibly disease activity or prior therapy, remained undefined. Baseline TCR diversity was reported to be lower in newly diagnosed patients than in healthy donors, and even lower in relapsed/refractory patients. By C4D1, a significant rise was seen in CD4+ TCR diversity but not in CD8+ TCR diversity (p=0.0027 vs p=0.16), and the rise was most apparent among complete responders (p=0.02).

Per the publication, the time point label means: cycle 2 day 1 (C2D1) of nivolumab. All trial patients had relapsed after autologous stem cell transplantation, with cohorts A, B and C differing in prior brentuximab vedotin exposure. The trial cohort comprised some 60 patients with relapsed/refractory classical Hodgkin lymphoma whose best overall responses were complete response, partial response or progressive disease. In the multi-cohort phase II CheckMate 205 trial, trial patients received single-agent nivolumab. Best overall response was determined by an independent review committee according to the 2007 International Working Group response criteria. PBMCs from the trial were collected at three points: immediately before nivolumab initiation (C1D1), and during therapy at cycle 2 day 1 and cycle 4 day 1. Peripheral blood was collected in 8 mL Vacutainer Cell Preparation Tubes, from which PBMCs were isolated by centrifugation and then cryopreserved.

Worth noting for this clone: No cognate antigen has been identified for it. No clone much larger than this one lies a single base away; base qualities are absent.

The Qiagen DNeasy kit was used to extract genomic DNA from unsorted PBMCs and from the negatively selected CD4+ and CD8+ fractions. TCR beta CDR3 regions were amplified by immunoSEQ multiplex PCR using primers annealing to V and J segments. A synthetic immune receptor repertoire was used to minimize amplification bias, and remaining bias was computationally removed after sequencing. The paper's data handling went like this. Custom Python scripts were used to quantify repertoire diversity as the Shannon entropy index. Unsorted, CD4+ and CD8+ repertoires were examined separately, except in combined analyses, for which CD4+ and CD8+ sequences were merged in silico. Clonal expansion was defined as a frequency increase of at least 2-fold after treatment compared with C1D1, and clones undetected at baseline were assigned a pseudocount of 0.5. Singleton clones were defined as clones with 0 or 1 copy at C1D1, and non-singleton clones were defined as clones with 2 or more copies. Clones expanded in unsorted samples were labelled as CD4+, CD8+ or unknown by matching protein sequences in sorted samples from the same patient. Wilcoxon tests were applied to paired samples to test diversity changes from C1D1 to C4D1. TCRdb holds this immuneACCESS table with in-frame rearrangements only. Some clones are missing; in checked studies, unresolved V genes explain under half, and the rest has no known cause. From that table come the V and J calls and clone size; the DNA was used to work out D and trimming. This sample lists 9,500 to 13,000 clones; approximately 84% were detected once. The ten largest account for roughly 6% of the sample.

The germline V gene (reference sequence) provides CDR1 MNHNY and CDR2 SVGAGI. V was cut back by 2 bases and J by 6 bases, leaving a gap of 13 bases between them. The CDR3 spans 14 residues, from the cysteine through the phenylalanine. The DNA shown is the 42-base CDR3, in frame from base 1. The starting material was peripheral blood mononuclear cells (PBMCs), obtained before the second cycle of nivolumab. The receptor was isolated from a human donor with classical Hodgkin lymphoma. The sequence joins TRBV6-6 to TRBJ1-2; the D gene cannot be named for sure. The nucleotide sequence is TGTGCCAGCAGTTACGATTCGGGCAAAGATGGCTACACCTTC. It codes for CASSYDSGKDGYTF.